This TCR beta chain was found in a study of blood T cell repertoires in COVID-19. In the study overall: There were acute and convalescent COVID-19 samples, and they came from the United States, Italy and Spain. PBMCs, B-cell-depleted T cells, or T cells provided the cDNA or gDNA that made up the material.

Remarks on this clone: Other DNA sequences in this specimen translate into the identical CDR3.

In the original processing: Amplification of reference gene primers provided the estimated nucleated cell counts. Clones were read by immunoSEQ multiplex PCR, and TCRdb kept only the in-frame ones, dropping some. V and J calls and clone size are as listed in that table; D and trimming were resolved from the DNA. The sample records around 180,000 clones, around 77% being singletons. The receptor comes from a man aged 65 to 79 with active or convalescent COVID-19. The sample consisted of peripheral blood.

The CDR3 nucleotides are TGTGCCAGCAGCAAAGGGCGGGATGGCTACACCTTC. Its translation: CASSKGRDGYTF. This rearrangement joins TRBV21-1 to TRBJ1-2. TRBV21-1 is marked as a pseudogene. The CDR3 extends over 12 amino acids.